The T cell receptor (beta chain) described here comes from a study of T cell repertoires in chronic hepatitis B (dated by TCRdb to between 2018 and 2021). The library came from the immunoSEQ multiplex PCR assay. The immuneACCESS repertoire file appears here via TCRdb, limited to in-frame rearrangements. These files lack a portion of the clones; in checked studies, under half of the deficit traces to unresolved V genes, and the cause of the others is not known. A total of just over 1,000 clones appear in this sample, roughly 80% of them only once. The leading ten clones occupy about 8.8% of the sample. Compared with germline, V lacks 3 bases and J lacks 0 bases; bases without a gene match: 7. Counted from cysteine to phenylalanine, this CDR3 has 17 amino acids. Just the 51-base CDR3 DNA is kept, in frame starting at base 1. The germline V gene gives CDR1 as SNHLY and CDR2 as FYNNEI. With respect to this clone: It lacks a known antigen. Base qualities are not at hand, and no much larger clone is one base apart.

This receptor was obtained from a human donor with chronic hepatitis B virus infection. Recombination linked TRBV2 to TRBJ2-1; 8 bases in between match TRBD2. Sequenced: total CD8+ T cells from PBMCs. The DNA sequence reads TGTGCCAGCAGTGACATCCGGGGGGGCAGCTCCTACAATGAGCAGTTCTTC. It is translated as CASSDIRGGSSYNEQFF.